Many counts were recorded for the clone carrying this T cell receptor (beta chain). Its antigen is still unknown. The V end was cut by 8 bases, the J end by 7 bases, with 17 bases between. The CDR3 spans 13 residues. These data originate in a study of molecular identifiers for immune sequencing clone quantification. General study results and limits: For highly expanded clones, sizes could be underestimated when identical TCR molecules share a barcode. Reports indicate spiked Jurkat TCR RNA from one cell could be found among some 980,000 naive cells.

Via MiXCR, TCRdb re-called the PCR reads, giving one row per CDR3 protein. Among 400,000 to 600,000 distinct CDR3 sequences, about a fifth were seen once, and the ten largest hold about 0.8%. Source material for naive CD8 libraries was roughly 19,000 to 1,000,000 sorted cells, with 10%, 30% or 50% RNA. For naive CD8 T cells, sorting used the CD8+CD4-CCR7+CD45RA+ phenotype. The sample consisted of naive CD8+ T cells from blood, with Jurkat cell RNA spiked in. Described subset: FACS-sorted CD8+CD4-CCR7+CD45RA+ naive T cells. The chain is built from TRBV12-3 or TRBV12-4 and TRBJ1-1; D may be TRBD1 (6 bases). This sequence originates from a human donor in good health. Some libraries in this study had Jurkat cell RNA spiked in. CDR3: CASGLGGAGEAFF. DNA of the CDR3: TGTGCCAGCGGCCTGGGGGGGGCGGGTGAAGCTTTCTTT.